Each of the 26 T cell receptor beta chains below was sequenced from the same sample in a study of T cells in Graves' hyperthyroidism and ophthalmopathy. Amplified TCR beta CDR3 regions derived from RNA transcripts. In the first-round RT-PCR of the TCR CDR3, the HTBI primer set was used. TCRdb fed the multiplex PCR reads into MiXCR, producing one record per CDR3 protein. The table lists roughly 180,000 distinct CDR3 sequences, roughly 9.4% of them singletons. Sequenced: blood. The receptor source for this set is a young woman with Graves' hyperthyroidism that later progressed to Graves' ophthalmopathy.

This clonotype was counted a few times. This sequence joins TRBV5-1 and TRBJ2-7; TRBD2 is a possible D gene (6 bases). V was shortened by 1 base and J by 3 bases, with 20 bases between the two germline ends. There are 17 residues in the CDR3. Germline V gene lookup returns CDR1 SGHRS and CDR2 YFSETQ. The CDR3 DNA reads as TGCGCCAGCAGCTTGTCGAGGGTCGGGGGACCCAACTACGAGCAGTACTTC. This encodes CASSLSRVGGPNYEQYF.

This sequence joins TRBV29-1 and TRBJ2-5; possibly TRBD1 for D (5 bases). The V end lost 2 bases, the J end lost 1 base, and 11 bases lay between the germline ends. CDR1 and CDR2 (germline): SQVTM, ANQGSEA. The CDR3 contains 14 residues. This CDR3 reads CSVELDRTQETQYF. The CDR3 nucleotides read TGCAGCGTTGAACTCGACAGAACCCAAGAGACCCAGTACTTC.

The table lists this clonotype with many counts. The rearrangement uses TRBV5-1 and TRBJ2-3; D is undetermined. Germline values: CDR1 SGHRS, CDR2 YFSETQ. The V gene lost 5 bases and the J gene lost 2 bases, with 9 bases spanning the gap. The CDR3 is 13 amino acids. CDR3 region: CASRRTFTDTQYF. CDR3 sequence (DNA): TGCGCCAGCAGGAGGACCTTCACAGATACGCAGTATTTT.

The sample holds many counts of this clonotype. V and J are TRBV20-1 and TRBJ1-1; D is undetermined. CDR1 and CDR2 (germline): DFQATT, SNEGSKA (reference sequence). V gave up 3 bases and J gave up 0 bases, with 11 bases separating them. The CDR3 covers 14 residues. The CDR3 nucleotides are TGCAGTGCTAGGTCACACTATATGAACACTGAAGCTTTCTTT. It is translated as CSARSHYMNTEAFF.

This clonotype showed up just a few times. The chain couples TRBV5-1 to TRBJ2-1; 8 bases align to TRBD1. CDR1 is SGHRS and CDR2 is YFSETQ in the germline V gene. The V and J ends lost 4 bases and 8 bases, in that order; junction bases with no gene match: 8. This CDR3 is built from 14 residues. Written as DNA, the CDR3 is TGCGCCAGCAGCCCGGACAGGGAAGGCGATGAGCAGTTCTTC. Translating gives CASSPDREGDEQFF.

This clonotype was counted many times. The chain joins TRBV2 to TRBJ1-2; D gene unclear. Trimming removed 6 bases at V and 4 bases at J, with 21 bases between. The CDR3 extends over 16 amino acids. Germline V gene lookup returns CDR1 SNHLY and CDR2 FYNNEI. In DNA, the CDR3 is TGTGCCAGCAGCGACGTAATCAACGGACCGCTCTATGGCTACACCTTC. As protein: CASSDVINGPLYGYTF. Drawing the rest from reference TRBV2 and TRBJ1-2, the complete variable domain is EPEVTQTPSHQVTQMGQEVILRCVPISNHLYFYWYRQILGQKVEFLVSFYNNEISEKSEIFDDQFSVERPDGSNFTLKIRSTKLEDSAMYFCASSDVINGPLYGYTFGSGTRLTVV.

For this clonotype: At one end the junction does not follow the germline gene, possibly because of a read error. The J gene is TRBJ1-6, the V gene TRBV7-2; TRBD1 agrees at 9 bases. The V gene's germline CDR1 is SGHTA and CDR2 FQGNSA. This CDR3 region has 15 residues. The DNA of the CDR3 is TGTGCCAACAGCTCGACGACAGGGGGGACCTCACCCCTCCACTTT. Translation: CANSSTTGGTSPLHF.

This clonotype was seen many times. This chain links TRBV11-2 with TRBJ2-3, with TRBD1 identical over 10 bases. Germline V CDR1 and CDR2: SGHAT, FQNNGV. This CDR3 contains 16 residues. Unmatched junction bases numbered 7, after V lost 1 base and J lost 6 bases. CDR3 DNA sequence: TGTGCCAGCAGCTTAGGGACAGGGGGTACCGGGGATACGCAGTATTTT. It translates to CASSLGTGGTGDTQYF.

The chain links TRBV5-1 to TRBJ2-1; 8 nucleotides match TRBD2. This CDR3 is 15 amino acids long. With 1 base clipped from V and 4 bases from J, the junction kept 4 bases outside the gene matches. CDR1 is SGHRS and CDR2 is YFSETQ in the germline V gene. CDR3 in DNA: TGCGCCAGCAGCTTGATCGGGGGGGGTTACAATGAGCAGTTCTTC. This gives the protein CASSLIGGGYNEQFF.

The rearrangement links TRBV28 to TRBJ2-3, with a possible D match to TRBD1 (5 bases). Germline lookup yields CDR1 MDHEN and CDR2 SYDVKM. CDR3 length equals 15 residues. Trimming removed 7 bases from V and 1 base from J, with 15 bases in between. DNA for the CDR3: TGTGCCAGCACCCGAAGGGGCAGGGGCACAGATACGCAGTATTTT. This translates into CASTRRGRGTDTQYF.

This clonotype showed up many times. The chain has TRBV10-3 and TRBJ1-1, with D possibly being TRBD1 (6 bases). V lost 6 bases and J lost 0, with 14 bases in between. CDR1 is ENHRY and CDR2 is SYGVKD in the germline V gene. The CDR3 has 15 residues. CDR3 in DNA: TGTGCCATCAGCGCCGGGGGCGGCATGAACACTGAAGCTTTCTTT. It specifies CAISAGGGMNTEAFF.

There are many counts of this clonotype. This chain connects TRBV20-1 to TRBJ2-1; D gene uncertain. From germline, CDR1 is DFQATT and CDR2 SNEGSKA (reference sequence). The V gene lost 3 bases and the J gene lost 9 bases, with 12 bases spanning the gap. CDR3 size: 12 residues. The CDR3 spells CSASRVFFEQFF. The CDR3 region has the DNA TGCAGTGCTAGTCGTGTTTTCTTTGAGCAGTTCTTC.

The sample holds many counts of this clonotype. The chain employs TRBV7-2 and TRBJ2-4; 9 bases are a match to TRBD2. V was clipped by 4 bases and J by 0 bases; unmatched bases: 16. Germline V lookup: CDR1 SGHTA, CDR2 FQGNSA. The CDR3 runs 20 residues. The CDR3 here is CASSSRPASGKRLAKNIQYF. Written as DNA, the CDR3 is TGTGCCAGCAGCTCCCGCCCCGCTAGCGGGAAACGACTAGCCAAAAACATTCAGTACTTC.

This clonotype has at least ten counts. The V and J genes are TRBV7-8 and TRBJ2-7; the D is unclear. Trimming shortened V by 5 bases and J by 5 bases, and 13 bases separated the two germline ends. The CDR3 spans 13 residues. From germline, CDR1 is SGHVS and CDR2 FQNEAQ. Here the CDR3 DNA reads TGTGCCAGCAGCCTATATCCGGTCCACGAGCAGTACTTC. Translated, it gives CASSLYPVHEQYF.

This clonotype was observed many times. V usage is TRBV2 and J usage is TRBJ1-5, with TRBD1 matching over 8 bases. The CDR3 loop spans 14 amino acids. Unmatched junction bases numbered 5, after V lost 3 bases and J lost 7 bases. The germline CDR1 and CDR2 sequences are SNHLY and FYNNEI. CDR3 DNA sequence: TGTGCCAGCAGTGATACAGGGGGAGGACAGCCCCAGCATTTT. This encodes CASSDTGGGQPQHF.

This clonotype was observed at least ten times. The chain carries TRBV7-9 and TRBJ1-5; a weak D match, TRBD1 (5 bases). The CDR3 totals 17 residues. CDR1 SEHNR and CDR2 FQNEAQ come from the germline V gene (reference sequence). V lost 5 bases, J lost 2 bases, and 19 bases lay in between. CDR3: CASSPGQPRDGNQPQHF. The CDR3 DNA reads TGTGCCAGCAGCCCAGGGCAACCTCGGGACGGCAATCAGCCCCAGCATTTT.

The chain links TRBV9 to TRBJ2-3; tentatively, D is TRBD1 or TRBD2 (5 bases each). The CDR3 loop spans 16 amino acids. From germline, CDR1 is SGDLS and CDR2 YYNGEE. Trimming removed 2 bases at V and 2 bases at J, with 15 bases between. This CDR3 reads CASSVIPGAITDTQYF. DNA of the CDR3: TGTGCCAGCAGCGTCATCCCCGGGGCCATCACAGATACGCAGTATTTT.

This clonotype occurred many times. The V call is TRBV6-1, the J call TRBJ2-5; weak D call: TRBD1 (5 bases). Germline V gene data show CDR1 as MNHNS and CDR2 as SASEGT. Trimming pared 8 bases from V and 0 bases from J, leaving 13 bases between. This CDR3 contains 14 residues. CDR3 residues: CASSRQSYQETQYF. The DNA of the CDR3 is TGTGCCAGCTCCAGACAGAGCTACCAAGAGACCCAGTACTTC.

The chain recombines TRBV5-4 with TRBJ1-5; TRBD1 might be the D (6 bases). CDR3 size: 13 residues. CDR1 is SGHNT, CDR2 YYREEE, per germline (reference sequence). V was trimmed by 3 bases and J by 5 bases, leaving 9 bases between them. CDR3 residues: CASSYNRDQPQHF. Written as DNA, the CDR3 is TGTGCCAGCAGCTATAACAGGGATCAGCCCCAGCATTTT.

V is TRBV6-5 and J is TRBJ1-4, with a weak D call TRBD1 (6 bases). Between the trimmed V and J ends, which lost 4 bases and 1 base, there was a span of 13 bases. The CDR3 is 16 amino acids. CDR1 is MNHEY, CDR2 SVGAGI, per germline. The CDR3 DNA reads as TGTGCCAGCAGTTTCCCAGAACAGGGAACTAATGAAAAACTGTTTTTT. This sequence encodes CASSFPEQGTNEKLFF.

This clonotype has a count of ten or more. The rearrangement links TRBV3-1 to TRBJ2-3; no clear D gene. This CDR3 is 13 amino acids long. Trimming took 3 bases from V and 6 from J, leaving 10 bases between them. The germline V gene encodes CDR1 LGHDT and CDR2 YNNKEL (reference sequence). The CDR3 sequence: CASSHLEYDTQYF. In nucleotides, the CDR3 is TGTGCCAGCAGCCACCTAGAGTACGATACGCAGTATTTT.

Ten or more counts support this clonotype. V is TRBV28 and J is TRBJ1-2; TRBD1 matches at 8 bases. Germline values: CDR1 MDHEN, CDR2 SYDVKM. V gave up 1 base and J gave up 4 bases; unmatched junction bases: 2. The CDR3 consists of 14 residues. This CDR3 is CASSLFRGLYGYTF. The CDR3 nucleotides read TGTGCCAGCAGTTTATTCAGGGGGCTCTATGGCTACACCTTC.

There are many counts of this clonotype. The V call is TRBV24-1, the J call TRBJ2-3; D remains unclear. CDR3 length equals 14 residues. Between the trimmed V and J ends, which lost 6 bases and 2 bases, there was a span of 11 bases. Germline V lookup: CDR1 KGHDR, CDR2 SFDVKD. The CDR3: CATSLGEATDTQYF. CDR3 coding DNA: TGTGCCACCAGTCTAGGCGAGGCCACAGATACGCAGTATTTT.

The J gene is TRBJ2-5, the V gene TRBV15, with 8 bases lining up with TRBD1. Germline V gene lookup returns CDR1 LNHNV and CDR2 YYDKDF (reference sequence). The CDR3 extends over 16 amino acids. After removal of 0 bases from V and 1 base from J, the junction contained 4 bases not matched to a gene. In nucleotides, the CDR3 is TGTGCCACCAGCAGAGACAGGGGGCGCGTCCAAGAGACCCAGTACTTC. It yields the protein CATSRDRGRVQETQYF.

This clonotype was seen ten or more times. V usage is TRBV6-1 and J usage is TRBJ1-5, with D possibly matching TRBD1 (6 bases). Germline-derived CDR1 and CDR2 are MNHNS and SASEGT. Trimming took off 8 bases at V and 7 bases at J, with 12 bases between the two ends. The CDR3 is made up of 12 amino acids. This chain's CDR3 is CASGIGGQPQHF. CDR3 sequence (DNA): TGTGCCAGCGGCATAGGGGGGCAGCCCCAGCATTTT.

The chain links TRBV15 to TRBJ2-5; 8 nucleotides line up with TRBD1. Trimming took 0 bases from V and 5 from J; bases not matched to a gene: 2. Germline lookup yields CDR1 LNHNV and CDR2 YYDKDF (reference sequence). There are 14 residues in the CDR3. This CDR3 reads CATSRETGVETQYF. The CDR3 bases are TGTGCCACCAGCAGAGAGACAGGGGTGGAGACCCAGTACTTC.